The 15 T cell receptor beta chains presented below share a single source sample, sequenced in a study of patients and donors after allogeneic stem cell transplantation. Using its own MiXCR run on the RT-PCR reads, TCRdb lists one record per CDR3 protein. Of roughly 140,000 distinct CDR3 sequences in the sample, roughly 35% were seen once. Material: blood, either unsorted or a sorted T cell fraction (not recorded which). The receptor set was obtained from a human donor who was either an allogeneic HSCT recipient or a stem cell or donor lymphocyte infusion donor (not recorded which). It is not recorded whose cells these are; they may come from a transplant donor.

The chain employs TRBV27 and TRBJ2-4; 9 positions agree with TRBD2. In germline, CDR1 is MNHEY, CDR2 SMNVEV (reference sequence). The junction had 10 bases not matched to a gene; V was cut back by 1 base and J by 0 bases. CDR3 length: 19 amino acids. The CDR3 nucleotides are TGTGCCAGCAGTTTATGGGCGGGGGGGCTGTTAGGAGCCAAAAACATTCAGTACTTC. Residues: CASSLWAGGLLGAKNIQYF.

This clonotype was picked up many times. The chain is built from TRBV5-1 and TRBJ1-1; D is undetermined. Trimming shortened V by 0 bases and J by 6 bases, and 12 bases separated the two germline ends. The CDR3 is made up of 14 amino acids. Looked up from germline, CDR1 is SGHRS and CDR2 is YFSETQ. This CDR3 is CASSLGHRYAEAFF. The CDR3 DNA reads TGCGCCAGCAGCTTGGGGCACCGGTACGCTGAAGCTTTCTTT.

This clonotype was observed a few times. V is TRBV29-1 and J is TRBJ1-5; the D gene is possibly TRBD1 (5 bases). V was clipped by 6 bases and J by 5 bases, with 14 bases between them. CDR1 is SQVTM and CDR2 is ANQGSEA in the germline V gene. This CDR3 spans 13 amino acids. The CDR3 spells CSVLTGDYQPQHF. The CDR3, as DNA: TGCAGCGTCCTAACAGGCGATTATCAGCCCCAGCATTTT.

This clonotype was recorded a few times. V and J are TRBV7-3 and TRBJ1-2; possible D gene TRBD1, 5 bases. The V gene lost 2 bases and the J gene lost 5 bases, with 9 bases spanning the gap. The germline gives CDR1 SGHTA, CDR2 FQGTGA. The CDR3 loop spans 13 amino acids. The CDR3 DNA reads as TGTGCCAGCAGCTTAGACAGTACTTATGGCTACACCTTC. It encodes CASSLDSTYGYTF.

The rearrangement joins TRBV21-1 to TRBJ1-5; no check of the table's D call, TRBD1, against the DNA was made. TRBV21-1 is a pseudogene locus. The length of the CDR3 is 15 residues. The CDR3 protein is CASSRPGGLDQPQHF. The DNA of the CDR3 is TGTGCCAGCAGCCGCCCGGGGGGCCTGGATCAGCCCCAGCATTTT.

The CDR3 DNA sequence: TGTGCCAGCAGTATCGTCCACACTCGGTACTTC. Translation: CASSIVHTRYF. The chain joins TRBV6-2 or TRBV6-3 to TRBJ2-5; D not resolved. V lost 5 bases, J lost 13 bases, and 14 bases lay in between. This CDR3 has 11 amino acids. The germline gives CDR1 MNHEY, CDR2 SVGEGT.

The chain recombines TRBV15 with TRBJ2-5; 9 bases fit TRBD2. The J segment lost 4 bases and the V segment lost 0 bases, leaving 9 bases of the junction unmatched. The CDR3 contains 17 residues. Germline CDR1 is LNHNV and CDR2 is YYDKDF (reference sequence). CDR3 nucleotides: TGTGCCACCAGCAGAGATAACGGATTAGCGGGGGCAGAGACCCAGTACTTC. This codes for CATSRDNGLAGAETQYF. Supplemented by reference TRBV15 and TRBJ2-5, the full variable domain reads DAMVIQNPRYQVTQFGKPVTLSCSQTLNHNVMYWYQQKSSQAPKLLFHYYDKDFNNEADTPDNFQSRRPNTSFCFLDIRSPGLGDTAMYLCATSRDNGLAGAETQYFGPGTRLLVL.

In nucleotides, the CDR3 is TGTGCCAGCAGCCTCCAGACAGGGGTAACAGGCTACACCTTC. Amino acids: CASSLQTGVTGYTF. The chain carries TRBV7-2 and TRBJ1-2; 8 positions agree with TRBD1. Germline CDR1 and CDR2: SGHTA and FQGNSA. The CDR3 consists of 14 residues. The J segment lost 8 bases and the V segment lost 5 bases, leaving 10 bases of the junction unmatched.

This clonotype was seen a few times. J is TRBJ1-1 and V is TRBV12-3 or TRBV12-4; maybe TRBD1 (6 bases). Trimming took 5 bases from V and 4 from J, leaving 11 bases between them. The CDR3 is made up of 13 amino acids. CDR3 loop: CASSGTGSTEAFF. Here the CDR3 DNA reads TGTGCCAGCAGTGGAACAGGGAGCACTGAAGCTTTCTTT.

The table lists this clonotype with a few counts. The chain uses TRBV6-5 and TRBJ1-2, with D possibly matching TRBD1 (5 bases). Germline V gene lookup returns CDR1 MNHEY and CDR2 SVGAGI. The CDR3 is 17 amino acids. The V end lost 2 bases, the J end lost 0 bases, and 16 bases lay between the germline ends. CDR3 sequence: CASSYRWGDTANYGYTF. The DNA of the CDR3 is TGTGCCAGCAGTTACCGGTGGGGCGACACGGCTAACTATGGCTACACCTTC.

This rearrangement joins TRBV25-1 to TRBJ1-2, with TRBD1 matching over 7 bases. The CDR3 is made up of 14 amino acids. After removal of 6 bases from V and 4 bases from J, the junction contained 8 bases not matched to a gene. Germline CDR1 and CDR2: MGHDK and SYGVNS. In nucleotides, the CDR3 is TGTGCCAGCAGCCGGGACAGCCACTCCTATGGCTACACCTTC. It is translated as CASSRDSHSYGYTF.

The rearrangement uses TRBV5-1 and TRBJ2-1; the D gene is possibly TRBD2 (6 bases). The CDR3 is 16 residues long. CDR1 is SGHRS, CDR2 YFSETQ, per germline. Trimming left V 0 bases short and J 5 bases short, with 15 bases between. This CDR3 is CASSLAVLAGNNEQFF. The CDR3 DNA reads TGCGCCAGCAGCTTGGCAGTACTGGCGGGGAACAATGAGCAGTTCTTC.

The chain employs TRBV29-1 and TRBJ1-4; D remains unclear. The germline V gene encodes CDR1 SQVTM and CDR2 ANQGSEA. Trimming removed 6 bases from V and 0 bases from J, with 8 bases in between. The CDR3 runs 13 residues. The CDR3 here is CSVRTATNEKLFF. DNA of the CDR3: TGCAGCGTCAGGACCGCAACTAATGAAAAACTGTTTTTT.

This clonotype appeared once. For the CDR3, the DNA is TGCGCCAGCAGCTTGCACGGACAGGGGAATGAAAAACTGTTTTTT. It codes for CASSLHGQGNEKLFF. This chain uses TRBV5-1 with TRBJ1-4, with 9 nucleotides matching TRBD1. This CDR3 region has 15 residues. Germline CDR1 is SGHRS and CDR2 is YFSETQ. After removal of 1 base from V and 5 bases from J, the junction contained 3 bases not matched to a gene.

Only a few counts were recorded for this clonotype. The chain employs TRBV7-6 and TRBJ2-2; D call uncertain. V lost 1 base, J lost 2 bases, and 11 bases lay in between. The germline CDR1 and CDR2 sequences are SGHVS and FNYEAQ. The CDR3 loop spans 16 amino acids. CDR3 coding DNA: TGTGCCAGCAGCTTAGTCATGACTTTAAACACCGGGGAGCTGTTTTTT. Its translation is CASSLVMTLNTGELFF. The full variable domain, completed using reference TRBV7-6 and TRBJ2-2, is GAGVSQSPRYKVTKRGQDVALRCDPISGHVSLYWYRQALGQGPEFLTYFNYEAQQDKSGLPNDRFSAERPEGSISTLTIQRTEQRDSAMYRCASSLVMTLNTGELFFGEGSRLTVL.